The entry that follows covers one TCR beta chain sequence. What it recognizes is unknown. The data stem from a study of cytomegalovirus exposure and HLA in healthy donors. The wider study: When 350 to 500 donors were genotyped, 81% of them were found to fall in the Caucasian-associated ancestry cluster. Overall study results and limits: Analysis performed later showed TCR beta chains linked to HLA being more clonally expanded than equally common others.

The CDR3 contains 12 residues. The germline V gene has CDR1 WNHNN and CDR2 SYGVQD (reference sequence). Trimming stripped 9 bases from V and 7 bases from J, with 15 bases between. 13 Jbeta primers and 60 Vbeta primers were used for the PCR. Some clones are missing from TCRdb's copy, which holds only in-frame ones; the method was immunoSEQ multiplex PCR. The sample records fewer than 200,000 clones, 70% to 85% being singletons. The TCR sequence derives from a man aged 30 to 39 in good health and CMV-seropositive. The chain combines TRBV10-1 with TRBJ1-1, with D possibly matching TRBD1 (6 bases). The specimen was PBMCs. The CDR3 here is CARGGRNGEAFF. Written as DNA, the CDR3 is TGCGCCAGAGGGGGACGGAACGGTGAAGCTTTCTTT.